The 16 T cell receptor beta chains presented below share a single source sample, sequenced in a study of blood T cell repertoires in COVID-19. Data came from immunoSEQ multiplex PCR; TCRdb stores just in-frame clones and leaves some out. The table lists more than 250,000 clones, roughly 88% of them singletons, with 1.5% to 2% in the top ten. Specimen: peripheral blood. These receptors were obtained from a woman in her twenties or thirties with COVID-19, enrolled during active disease.

The table lists this clone with a count of one. V usage is TRBV6-5 and J usage is TRBJ1-2; D not resolved. In germline, CDR1 is MNHEY, CDR2 SVGAGI. The CDR3 covers 15 residues. Trimming shortened V by 6 bases and J by 0 bases, and 14 bases separated the two germline ends. DNA for the CDR3: TGTGCCAGCAGACCTTCACGGAGAGCTAACTATGGCTACACCTTC. Translating gives CASRPSRRANYGYTF.

The chain recombines TRBV19 with TRBJ1-1; D gene uncertain. CDR1 and CDR2 (germline): LNHDA, SQIVND (reference sequence). V shed 1 base and J shed 2 bases, with 8 bases lying between them. This CDR3 is built from 14 residues. The DNA for the CDR3 is TGTGCCAGTAGTATAGTAGACACTAACACTGAAGCTTTCTTT. Protein product: CASSIVDTNTEAFF. The full variable domain, with the rest looked up from reference TRBV19 and TRBJ1-1, is DGGITQSPKYLFRKEGQNVTLSCEQNLNHDAMYWYRQDPGQGLRLIYYSQIVNDFQKGDIAEGYSVSREKKESFPLTVTSAQKNPTAFYLCASSIVDTNTEAFFGQGTRLTVV.

V is TRBV5-1 and J is TRBJ2-7; TRBD2 is a possible D gene (6 bases). The V gene lost 4 bases and the J gene lost 4 bases, with 15 bases spanning the gap. Germline-derived CDR1 and CDR2 are SGHRS and YFSETQ. The length of the CDR3 is 14 residues. CDR3: CASSPDAGPYEQYV. Here the CDR3 DNA reads TGCGCCAGCAGCCCTGACGCGGGGCCATACGAGCAGTACGTC.

With regard to this clone: The sample carries other DNA sequences with the same CDR3. The rearrangement uses TRBV19 and TRBJ1-5; D remains unclear. The CDR3 length is 12 residues. Germline CDR1 reads LNHDA; CDR2 reads SQIVND (reference sequence). The V gene lost 4 bases and the J gene lost 4 bases, with 5 bases spanning the gap. CDR3: CASSRGNQPQHF. The CDR3 DNA reads as TGTGCCAGTAGTAGAGGTAATCAGCCCCAGCATTTT.

V usage is TRBV18 and J usage is TRBJ2-5, with TRBD1 matching 11 bases. The CDR3 is 14 residues long. In germline, CDR1 is KGHSH, CDR2 LQKENI. Germline trimming cut 8 bases from V and 2 bases from J; bases unmatched to any gene: 4. CDR3 bases: TGTGCCAGCACGGGGACAGGGGGACAAGAGACCCAGTACTTC. The encoded protein is CASTGTGGQETQYF.

The V gene is TRBV2, the J gene TRBJ1-3, with TRBD1 matching 7 bases. There are 15 residues in the CDR3. Germline V CDR1 and CDR2: SNHLY, FYNNEI. Germline trimming cut 6 bases from V and 3 bases from J; bases unmatched to any gene: 8. The CDR3 protein is CASRRDRAGGNTIYF. The CDR3, as DNA: TGTGCCAGCAGGAGAGACAGGGCCGGTGGAAACACCATATATTTT.

V gene TRBV12-5 combines with J gene TRBJ2-5; 9 nucleotides match TRBD1. Germline V gene lookup returns CDR1 LGHNT and CDR2 FRNRAP. The CDR3 totals 16 residues. The V and J ends lost 5 bases and 5 bases, in that order; junction bases with no gene match: 12. The chain's CDR3 is CASGPHSGQGWETQYF. CDR3 in DNA: TGTGCTAGTGGTCCGCACTCAGGACAGGGGTGGGAGACCCAGTACTTC.

This chain's CDR3 is CASSIGTGIGEQYF. The CDR3 coding sequence is TGTGCCAGTAGCATCGGGACAGGGATAGGCGAGCAGTACTTC. This chain links TRBV19 with TRBJ2-7; 9 bases are shared with TRBD1. This CDR3 region has 14 residues. Trimming at V came to 6 bases and at J to 6 bases, leaving 9 bases not matched to a gene. Per the germline V gene, CDR1 is LNHDA and CDR2 is SQIVND (reference sequence). The whole variable domain, filled in from reference TRBV19 and TRBJ2-7, reads DGGITQSPKYLFRKEGQNVTLSCEQNLNHDAMYWYRQDPGQGLRLIYYSQIVNDFQKGDIAEGYSVSREKKESFPLTVTSAQKNPTAFYLCASSIGTGIGEQYFGPGTRLTVT.

The chain carries TRBV7-9 and TRBJ2-3; TRBD2 is a possible D gene (6 bases). The CDR3 has 14 residues. The V and J ends lost 10 bases and 4 bases respectively, with 18 bases between them. CDR1 SEHNR and CDR2 FQNEAQ come from the germline V gene (reference sequence). DNA for the CDR3: TGTGCCATCCGACTAGTTGGTCTCCCAGATACGCAGTATTTT. Residues: CAIRLVGLPDTQYF.

The CDR3 DNA is TGCGCCAGCAGAATAGCGGGGGGCACAGATACGCAGTATTTT. Protein: CASRIAGGTDTQYF. This chain uses TRBV5-1 with TRBJ2-3; 9 bases map to TRBD2. This CDR3 region has 14 residues. Germline-derived CDR1 and CDR2 are SGHRS and YFSETQ. V dropped 5 bases and J dropped 1; count of bases not matched to a gene: 2.

The chain joins TRBV7-8 to TRBJ1-6, with TRBD1 identical over 9 bases. The J segment lost 9 bases and the V segment lost 8 bases, leaving 5 bases of the junction unmatched. The CDR3 has 13 residues. The V gene's germline CDR1 is SGHVS and CDR2 FQNEAQ. The CDR3 DNA is TGTGCCAGCGGGGACAGGGCCCGTTCACCCCTCCACTTT. This codes for CASGDRARSPLHF.

The chain employs TRBV4-1 and TRBJ1-4; the D gene is possibly TRBD1 (6 bases). The germline V gene encodes CDR1 MGHRA and CDR2 YSYEKL. CDR3 size: 16 residues. V shed 5 bases and J shed 5 bases, with 18 bases lying between them. CDR3 nucleotide sequence: TGCGCCAGCAGCACATTGCCGGGACACCTGAATGAAAAACTGTTTTTT. Translating gives CASSTLPGHLNEKLFF.

The chain is built from TRBV3-1 (or the pseudogene TRBV3-2) and TRBJ2-2, with D perhaps TRBD1 (6 bases). The CDR3 loop spans 15 amino acids. Germline V gene data show CDR1 as LGHDT and CDR2 as YNNKEL (reference sequence). V shed 4 bases and J shed 4 bases, with 13 bases lying between them. CDR3 residues: CASSPGATGTGELFF. DNA for the CDR3: TGTGCCAGCAGCCCAGGGGCCACCGGCACCGGGGAGCTGTTTTTT.

CDR3 DNA: TGTGCCAGCAATATAGGGGCAGAAGAGACCCAGTACTTC. Translated, it gives CASNIGAEETQYF. V gene TRBV6-5 combines with J gene TRBJ2-5, with TRBD1 as a possible D gene (5 bases). There are 13 residues in the CDR3. Germline loops: CDR1 MNHEY, CDR2 SVGAGI. V was shortened by 7 bases and J by 3 bases, with 12 bases between the two germline ends.

The chain combines TRBV11-2 with TRBJ1-4, with a possible D match to TRBD1 (6 bases). V lost 1 base and J 6 bases, leaving 12 bases between the germline ends. Germline V CDR1 and CDR2: SGHAT, FQNNGV. The CDR3 loop spans 15 amino acids. DNA for the CDR3: TGTGCCAGCAGCTTAGTCGGGACACCCTATGAAAAACTGTTTTTT. Encoded protein: CASSLVGTPYEKLFF.

V usage is TRBV24-1 and J usage is TRBJ1-1, with D possibly matching TRBD1 (5 bases). Trimming removed 3 bases from V and 6 bases from J, with 10 bases in between. CDR3 length: 13 amino acids. CDR1 and CDR2 from the germline V gene are KGHDR and SFDVKD. The CDR3 loop is CATSDRRGAEAFF. The DNA of the CDR3 is TGTGCCACCAGTGATCGAAGGGGTGCTGAAGCTTTCTTT.